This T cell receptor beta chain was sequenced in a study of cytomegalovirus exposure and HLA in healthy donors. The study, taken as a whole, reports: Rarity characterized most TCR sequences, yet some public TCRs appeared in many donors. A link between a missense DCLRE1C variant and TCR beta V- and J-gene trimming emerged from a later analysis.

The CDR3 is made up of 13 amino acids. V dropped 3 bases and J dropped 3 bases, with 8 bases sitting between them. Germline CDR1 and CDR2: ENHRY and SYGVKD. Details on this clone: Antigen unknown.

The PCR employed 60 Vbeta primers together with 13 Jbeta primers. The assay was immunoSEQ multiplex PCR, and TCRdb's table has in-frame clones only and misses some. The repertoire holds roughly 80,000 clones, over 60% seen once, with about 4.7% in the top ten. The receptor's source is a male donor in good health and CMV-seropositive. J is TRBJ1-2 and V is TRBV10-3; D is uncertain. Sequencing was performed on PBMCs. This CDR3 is CAISDSGYYGYTF. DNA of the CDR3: TGTGCCATCAGTGATTCGGGATACTATGGCTACACCTTC.